A selection of T cell receptor beta chains follows, all from one sample in a study of T cells expressing NK-cell markers. TCRdb reworked the 5' RACE reads into one entry per CDR3 protein, no DNA. The listing records 550,000 to 600,000 distinct CDR3 sequences. Specimen: blood T cells: a sorted CD56 or NKG2C T cell subset, CD4+ or CD8+ T cells, or bulk PBMC T cells (not recorded which). The receptors shown here come from a man younger than 30 in good health. Each CDR3 is given with its conserved first and last residue. Each record gives: V gene, J gene, CDR3 protein.

>TRBV7-2|TRBJ1-3
CASSRQGLNSGNTIYF
>TRBV28|TRBJ2-1
CASTYGLAGDGEQFF
>TRBV10-2|TRBJ2-3
CASIGISGLANTDTQYF
>TRBV12-3/TRBV12-4|TRBJ1-5
CASSQNRGRASNQPQHF
>TRBV21-1|TRBJ1-1
CASSYDRPTEAFF
>TRBV15|TRBJ2-1
CATSVASGRRNEQFF
>TRBV29-1|TRBJ2-5
CSVAEVETQYF
>TRBV6-5|TRBJ1-5
CASSYSRQGGWQPQHF
>TRBV20-1|TRBJ2-1
CSAWTRGKRDEQFF
>TRBV7-2|TRBJ2-5
CASSDTDGPQETQYF
>TRBV7-2|TRBJ2-5
CASSPPETRRETQYF
>TRBV5-6|TRBJ2-2
CASLPGQANTGELFF
>TRBV20-1|TRBJ1-6
CSAQDRGQNSPLHF
>TRBV20-1|TRBJ1-6
CSANDNYNSPLHF
>TRBV29-1|TRBJ2-3
CSVEDKPGRTDTQYF
>TRBV12-3/TRBV12-4|TRBJ1-6
CASSLDGTGVSPLHF
>TRBV7-9|TRBJ2-1
CASSDTSGGNHEQFF
>TRBV30|TRBJ2-1
CAWSSTGGNEQFF
>TRBV20-1|TRBJ2-3
CSAAARGEDTQYF
>TRBV3-1|TRBJ1-1
CASSQEAGQAFF
>TRBV19|TRBJ2-1
CASSSWTSANNEQFF
>TRBV5-1|TRBJ2-3
CATRLAGGGTDTQYF
>TRBV3-1|TRBJ2-3
CASSQFGGTTSTDTQYF
>TRBV4-3|TRBJ2-3
CASSLGPPRTGKDTQYF
>TRBV20-1|TRBJ1-3
CSAREVRGLSGNTIYF
>TRBV11-1|TRBJ2-1
CASRRPTGTSGSSYNEQFF
>TRBV7-3|TRBJ2-1
CASSLAPGGEQFF
>TRBV3-1|TRBJ2-5
CASSQLAGGLQETQYF
>TRBV20-1|TRBJ2-4
CSAREGGGRAFTKNIQYF
>TRBV25-1|TRBJ2-1
CASSENNQGPTQLF
>TRBV9|TRBJ2-1
CASSEGLAGAGGVEQFF
>TRBV11-2|TRBJ2-5
CASSSGSSGGFQETQYF
>TRBV4-3|TRBJ2-3
CASSRAQGSSTDTQYF
>TRBV7-8|TRBJ2-5
CASRGWQGAMEETQYF
>TRBV5-1|TRBJ2-3
CASSVATLAGGPTDTQYF
>TRBV5-1|TRBJ2-1
CASSLRLSNEQFF
>TRBV5-1|TRBJ1-1
CASSPAGGQNTEAFF
>TRBV19|TRBJ2-2
CASSFRSAGPTGELFF
>TRBV30|TRBJ2-1
CAWQLVGGPDEQFF
>TRBV5-1|TRBJ2-3
CASSDEGQSTDTQYF
>TRBV11-1|TRBJ1-1
CASSPAKVMQVSTQYRPEAFF
>TRBV5-6|TRBJ2-1
CASSFEGPEYNEQFF
>TRBV4-3|TRBJ1-2
CASSGHKGRASGYTF
>TRBV7-8|TRBJ2-2
CASSSPGLAGNTGELFF
>TRBV20-1|TRBJ1-1
CSAGLTVMRTEAFF
>TRBV25-1|TRBJ2-1
CASSENRAYNEQFF
>TRBV12-3/TRBV12-4|TRBJ2-5
CASSIEPQETQYF
>TRBV25-1|TRBJ2-1
CASSATRTSEQFF